The present TCR beta chain was sequenced within a study of blood T cells in healthy people across ages. Together with a sample-barcoded 5' primer, a J-beta primer mix was included in a second PCR lasting roughly 7 to 11 cycles. A single record per CDR3 protein comes from TCRdb applying MiXCR to the 5' RACE reads. The repertoire holds about 1.4 million distinct CDR3 sequences, with 59% as singletons. CDR3 size: 16 residues. V was pared by 1 base and J by 0 bases, with 10 bases between. This chain connects TRBV12-3 or TRBV12-4 to TRBJ1-3, with no clear D. The sequenced material came from blood. The receptor comes from a young man in good health. CDR3 DNA sequence: TGTGCCAGCAGTTTAGGGGCCGCGGACTCTGGAAACACCATATATTTT. It yields the protein CASSLGAADSGNTIYF.